One sample yielded the 8 T cell receptor beta chains listed below, sequenced in a study of CDR3 diversity in severe acne. TCRdb re-called the PCR reads with MiXCR, one entry per CDR3 protein. Of under 100,000 distinct CDR3 sequences detected, around 50% appear once; the ten largest clones hold roughly a tenth. Sequencing was carried out using blood. These receptors originate from a male donor in good health, serving as a control.

The CDR3, as DNA: TGTGCCAGCAGCGTAGGAAGCGGAGGCTACTACGAGCAGTACTTC. Its protein is CASSVGSGGYYEQYF. V is TRBV9 and J is TRBJ2-7; TRBD2 is a possible D gene (5 bases). The V end lost 0 bases, the J end lost 3 bases, and 13 bases lay between the germline ends. Germline CDR1 SGDLS, CDR2 YYNGEE. The CDR3 has 15 amino acids.

The chain links TRBV7-9 to TRBJ2-7; D perhaps matches TRBD2 (5 bases). CDR1 SEHNR and CDR2 FQNEAQ come from the germline V gene (reference sequence). V lost 6 bases, J lost 6 bases, and 27 bases lay in between. The CDR3 runs to 17 residues. The CDR3 DNA reads TGTGCCAGCAGTTCCTCCGGGCCCAAGTCCGGGAATCTCGAGCAGTACTTC. Residues: CASSSSGPKSGNLEQYF.

This rearrangement joins TRBV24-1 to TRBJ1-1, with 8 bases lining up with TRBD1. V lost 1 base, J lost 7 bases, and 10 bases stayed unmatched. The germline gives CDR1 KGHDR, CDR2 SFDVKD. The length of the CDR3 is 16 residues. Here the CDR3 DNA reads TGTGCCACCAGTGATTTCAGGCAGGGGGCGGACAATGAAGCTTTCTTT. It encodes CATSDFRQGADNEAFF.

About this clonotype itself: No conserved phenylalanine or tryptophan is present at the end of the CDR3, so a read error is the likely explanation. V and J are TRBV11-1 and TRBJ2-1; 9 bases match TRBD2. Germline trimming cut 1 base from V and 7 bases from J; bases unmatched to any gene: 5. The CDR3 extends over 15 amino acids. Per germline, CDR1 SGHAT and CDR2 FQDESV (reference sequence). The CDR3 DNA is TGTGCCAGCAGCTTAGGCGGGGGGGCAATAAATGAGCAGTTCCTC. Its protein product is CASSLGGGAINEQFL.

In regard to this clonotype: As the CDR3 is not closed by the conserved phenylalanine or tryptophan, this likely results from a read error. The chain joins TRBV24-1 to TRBJ1-6; D possibly corresponds to TRBD1 (6 bases). The CDR3 runs to 13 residues. Germline CDR1 reads KGHDR; CDR2 reads SFDVKD. The CDR3 nucleotides are TGTGCCAGCAGTTTCCGGGGACAATCACCCCTCCACTCT. This translates into CASSFRGQSPLHS.

By proportion, this clonotype is medium-sized (0.01 to 0.1%). The junction does not match germline at one end; this may be a read error. The rearrangement links TRBV7-9 to TRBJ1-4; D ambiguous. CDR3 size: 11 residues. Germline CDR1 reads SEHNR; CDR2 reads FQNEAQ (reference sequence). The CDR3 DNA follows: TGTGCCAGCAGCAAAGTGTCGGAAGGTGTTTTT. It encodes CASSKVSEGVF.

This clonotype was detected a few times. The chain employs TRBV29-1 and TRBJ2-7; a possible D gene is TRBD1 (6 bases). The V gene lost 7 bases and the J gene lost 5 bases, with 15 bases spanning the gap. The CDR3 is 12 residues long. Per the germline V gene, CDR1 is SQVTM and CDR2 is ANQGSEA. This chain's CDR3 is CSAQTGSDEQYF. The CDR3 nucleotides are TGCAGCGCTCAGACAGGTTCGGACGAGCAGTACTTC.

This clonotype was seen many times. CDR3 sequence reads: CASSILTSGRTDTQYF. CDR3 coding DNA: TGTGCCAGCAGCATACTGACTAGCGGGAGGACAGATACGCAGTATTTT. The chain joins TRBV7-9 to TRBJ2-3, with 13 bases that match TRBD2. The CDR3 contains 16 residues. Germline values: CDR1 SEHNR, CDR2 FQNEAQ (reference sequence). Germline trimming cut 5 bases from V and 3 bases from J; bases unmatched to any gene: 5. Using reference TRBV7-9 and TRBJ2-3 for the parts outside the CDR3, the full variable domain is DTGVSQNPRHKITKRGQNVTFRCDPISEHNRLYWYRQTLGQGPEFLTYFQNEAQLEKSRLLSDRFSAERPKGSFSTLEIQRTEQGDSAMYLCASSILTSGRTDTQYFGPGTRLTVL.